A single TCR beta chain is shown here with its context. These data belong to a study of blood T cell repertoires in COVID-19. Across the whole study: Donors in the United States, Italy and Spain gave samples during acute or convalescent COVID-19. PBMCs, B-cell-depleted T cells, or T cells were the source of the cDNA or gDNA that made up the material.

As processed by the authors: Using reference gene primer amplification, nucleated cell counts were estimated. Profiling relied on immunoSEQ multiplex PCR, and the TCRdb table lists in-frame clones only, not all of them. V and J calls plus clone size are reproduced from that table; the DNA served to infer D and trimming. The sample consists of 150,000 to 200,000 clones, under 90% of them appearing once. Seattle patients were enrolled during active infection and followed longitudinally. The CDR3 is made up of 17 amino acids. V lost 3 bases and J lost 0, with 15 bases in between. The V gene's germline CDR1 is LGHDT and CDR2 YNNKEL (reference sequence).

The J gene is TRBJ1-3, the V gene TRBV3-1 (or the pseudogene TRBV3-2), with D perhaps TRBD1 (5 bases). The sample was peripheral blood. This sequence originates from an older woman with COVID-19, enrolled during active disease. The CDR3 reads CASSQGGVRNSGNTIYF. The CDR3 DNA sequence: TGTGCCAGCAGCCAGGGGGGGGTGAGGAACTCTGGAAACACCATATATTTT.